This T cell receptor (beta chain) was sequenced in a study of Ad26.COV2.S vaccination and SARS-CoV-2 variants. About the research overall: Ad26.COV2.S shots went into the muscle once or twice, 56 days apart.

Treatment here: some 20 received Ad26.COV2.S at low or high dose, single or two shots; roughly 5 received placebo; per-sample allocation not given. On day 63 after the first injection, vaccine and placebo recipients gave samples. Donation was by an adult aged 18-55 years who was in Boston. The protocol was immunoSEQ multiplex PCR, while the TCRdb copy is restricted to in-frame clones and leaves out a portion. Of approximately 360,000 clones detected, approximately 83% appear once; the ten largest clones hold about 7.4%. The TCR sequence derives from a person aged 18-65 years who received the Ad26.COV2.S COVID-19 vaccine or a placebo. Sequencing used peripheral blood, obtained in a trial of Ad26.COV2.S vaccine versus placebo.

CDR3 sequence reads: CASSFLGHMNTEAFF. CDR3 nucleotide sequence: TGTGCCAGCTCGTTTCTGGGACACATGAACACTGAAGCTTTCTTT. J is TRBJ1-1 and V is TRBV18; weak D call: TRBD1 (6 bases). In germline, CDR1 is KGHSH, CDR2 LQKENI. V lost 6 bases and J lost 0, with 14 bases in between. This CDR3 is 15 amino acids long.